A single sample is the source of the 32 T cell receptor beta chains below, sequenced in a study of cytotoxic CD8 clonotypes in ibrutinib-treated CLL. Sequencing used immunoSEQ multiplex PCR; TCRdb keeps in-frame clones, though not all of them. The sample records approximately 100,000 clones, approximately 78% being singletons. The sample consisted of PBMCs, taken after 12 months of ibrutinib treatment. These receptors were collected from a human donor with chronic lymphocytic leukemia.

The chain couples TRBV5-6 to TRBJ2-2; D is ambiguous. V lost 2 bases to trimming and J lost 2 bases, with 4 bases between them. Germline V gives CDR1 SGHDT, CDR2 YYEEEE. The CDR3 runs 13 residues. This chain's CDR3 is CASSLGNTGELFF. In DNA form, the CDR3 reads TGTGCCAGCAGCTTAGGCAACACCGGGGAGCTGTTTTTT.

This sequence joins TRBV5-1 and TRBJ2-7, with 7 bases lining up with TRBD2. CDR3 length: 12 residues. Germline V gene lookup returns CDR1 SGHRS and CDR2 YFSETQ. J was trimmed by 2 bases and V by 10 bases; bases with no gene match: 6. DNA of the CDR3: TGCGCCTCGGGCGGGGGACCCTACGAGCAGTACTTC. Its protein product is CASGGGPYEQYF.

The chain joins TRBV7-6 to TRBJ2-1; D ambiguous. The V gene lost 1 base and the J gene lost 7 bases, with 8 bases spanning the gap. CDR3 length equals 13 residues. Looked up from germline, CDR1 is SGHVS and CDR2 is FNYEAQ. The CDR3 is CASSLGTLNEQFF. The CDR3 DNA sequence: TGTGCCAGCAGCTTAGGGACCCTTAATGAGCAGTTCTTC.

The chain is built from TRBV6-6 and TRBJ1-2; D possibly corresponds to TRBD1 (6 bases). Germline CDR1 is MNHNY and CDR2 is SVGAGI (reference sequence). This CDR3 has 14 amino acids. Trimming stripped 3 bases from V and 4 bases from J, with 12 bases between. The chain's CDR3 is CASSYKTGSYGYTF. The CDR3 region has the DNA TGTGCCAGCAGTTATAAGACAGGCTCCTATGGCTACACCTTC.

This clone was picked up a small number of times. V usage is TRBV11-2 and J usage is TRBJ2-7; 7 nucleotides agree with TRBD1. Germline V CDR1 and CDR2: SGHAT, FQNNGV. The CDR3 runs 14 residues. The V gene end was trimmed by 5 bases and the J gene end by 6 bases; junction bases not matched to a gene: 10. The CDR3 protein is CASSPFDRVGEQYF. The CDR3 DNA follows: TGTGCCAGCAGCCCATTCGACAGGGTAGGCGAGCAGTACTTC.

The chain uses TRBV27 and TRBJ2-2; the match to TRBD2 covers 9 bases. CDR3 length: 16 residues. Germline CDR1 and CDR2: MNHEY and SMNVEV (reference sequence). The J segment lost 4 bases and the V segment lost 4 bases, leaving 7 bases of the junction unmatched. The CDR3 here is CASSSNSGGITGELFF. The DNA of the CDR3 is TGTGCCAGCAGTTCGAATAGCGGGGGTATCACCGGGGAGCTGTTTTTT.

This CDR3 reads CASSEGQGSGRVAFF. CDR3 coding DNA: TGTGCCAGCAGTGAAGGTCAGGGTTCGGGACGCGTAGCTTTCTTT. The chain recombines TRBV6-1 with TRBJ1-1, with a tentative D call TRBD1 (5 bases). Deletions cut 1 base from V and 10 bases from J, with 19 bases between. The CDR3 spans 15 residues. Germline values: CDR1 MNHNS, CDR2 SASEGT.

The genes are TRBV18 and TRBJ2-7; D gene uncertain. The germline CDR1 and CDR2 sequences are KGHSH and LQKENI. Between the trimmed V and J ends, which lost 3 bases and 5 bases, there was a span of 14 bases. This CDR3 region has 14 residues. CDR3 sequence (DNA): TGTGCCAGCTCACCTCCCGCGTCCCCGAACGAGCAGTACTTC. This gives the protein CASSPPASPNEQYF.

The J gene is TRBJ1-2, the V gene TRBV5-1, with 8 nucleotides matching TRBD1. This CDR3 spans 14 amino acids. Germline assignment: CDR1 SGHRS and CDR2 YFSETQ. Germline trimming cut 3 bases from V and 6 bases from J; bases unmatched to any gene: 7. This CDR3 reads CASSSQQGEDGYTF. CDR3 nucleotide sequence: TGCGCCAGCAGCTCTCAACAGGGGGAGGATGGCTACACCTTC. The full variable domain, in which reference TRBV5-1 and TRBJ1-2 provide the parts outside the CDR3, is KAGVTQTPRYLIKTRGQQVTLSCSPISGHRSVSWYQQTPGQGLQFLFEYFSETQRNKGNFPGRFSGRQFSNSRSEMNVSTLELGDSALYLCASSSQQGEDGYTFGSGTRLTVV.

This chain connects TRBV4-2 to TRBJ2-5; TRBD2 matches 16 bases. Unmatched junction bases numbered 10, after V lost 0 bases and J lost 0 bases. The CDR3 extends over 21 amino acids. Germline CDR1 is LGHNA and CDR2 is YNFKEQ. Here the CDR3 reads CASSQDSPGLAGGPDQETQYF. CDR3 coding DNA: TGTGCCAGCAGCCAAGATTCGCCGGGACTAGCGGGGGGGCCGGACCAAGAGACCCAGTACTTC.

The chain recombines TRBV19 with TRBJ1-4; 7 bases are a match to TRBD1. This CDR3 has 13 residues. Trimming cost V 5 bases and J 5 bases; bases outside gene matches: 2. From germline, CDR1 is LNHDA and CDR2 SQIVND (reference sequence). The CDR3: CASSRTGNEKLFF. The CDR3 DNA sequence: TGTGCCAGTAGTCGGACAGGAAATGAAAAACTGTTTTTT.

The chain recombines TRBV13 with TRBJ1-2; TRBD1 aligns across 9 bases. J was trimmed by 4 bases and V by 5 bases; bases with no gene match: 5. Germline CDR1 PRHDT, CDR2 FYEKMQ (reference sequence). The CDR3 sequence is 14 residues long. The CDR3 is CASSPRDRVYGYTF. CDR3 DNA sequence: TGTGCCAGCAGCCCTCGGGACAGGGTCTATGGCTACACCTTC.

This rearrangement joins TRBV28 to TRBJ1-5, with TRBD1 identical over 9 bases. Trimming took 3 bases from V and 6 from J; bases not matched to a gene: 3. Germline V gene data show CDR1 as MDHEN and CDR2 as SYDVKM. The CDR3 has 14 residues. Here the CDR3 DNA reads TGTGCCAGCAGTTTCGGGACAGGGCCTCAGCCCCAGCATTTT. Translating it yields CASSFGTGPQPQHF.

The rearrangement links TRBV19 to TRBJ1-1; D is undetermined. The CDR3 is made up of 13 amino acids. Germline V gives CDR1 LNHDA, CDR2 SQIVND (reference sequence). Trimming pared 1 base from V and 0 bases from J, leaving 3 bases between. Written as DNA, the CDR3 is TGTGCCAGTAGTATAGCAGTGAACACTGAAGCTTTCTTT. Its protein is CASSIAVNTEAFF.

The V and J genes are TRBV9 and TRBJ2-7, with D possibly matching TRBD2 (7 bases). The V end lost 4 bases, the J end lost 2 bases, and 16 bases lay between the germline ends. The CDR3 consists of 15 residues. The germline V gene encodes CDR1 SGDLS and CDR2 YYNGEE. CDR3 sequence reads: CASSRGGGETYEQYF. The CDR3 DNA reads TGTGCCAGCAGCCGCGGGGGCGGGGAGACCTACGAGCAGTACTTC.

This clone occurred a few times. V usage is TRBV6-1 and J usage is TRBJ2-5; unclear D gene. V lost 4 bases and J 3 bases, leaving 9 bases between the germline ends. Germline V gives CDR1 MNHNS, CDR2 SASEGT. The CDR3 sequence is 13 residues long. The CDR3 is CASSGQWKETQYF. DNA of the CDR3: TGTGCCAGCAGTGGGCAGTGGAAAGAGACCCAGTACTTC.

The V gene is TRBV9, the J gene TRBJ2-3, with 9 bases identical to TRBD1. After removal of 0 bases from V and 3 bases from J, the junction contained 2 bases not matched to a gene. The V gene's germline CDR1 is SGDLS and CDR2 YYNGEE. The CDR3 contains 15 residues. The DNA for the CDR3 is TGTGCCAGCAGCGTAGAAGGACAGGGGACAGATACGCAGTATTTT. It is translated as CASSVEGQGTDTQYF.

The J gene is TRBJ1-6, the V gene TRBV5-1, with 9 bases fitting TRBD1. Per germline, CDR1 SGHRS and CDR2 YFSETQ. The CDR3 has 15 residues. The junction had 0 bases not matched to a gene; V was cut back by 0 bases and J by 5 bases. CDR3 sequence: CASSLGQGDNSPLHF. The CDR3 DNA is TGCGCCAGCAGCTTGGGACAGGGGGATAATTCACCCCTCCACTTT.

The rearrangement uses TRBV7-2 and TRBJ1-2, with D hard to call. The length of the CDR3 is 14 residues. Trimming shortened V by 4 bases and J by 4 bases, and 13 bases separated the two germline ends. The germline V gene encodes CDR1 SGHTA and CDR2 FQGNSA. The DNA for the CDR3 is TGTGCCAGCAGCTCCAGGACGGAGAGCTATGGCTACACCTTC. This codes for CASSSRTESYGYTF. Complete variable domain (other parts from reference TRBV7-2 and TRBJ1-2): GAGVSQSPSNKVTEKGKDVELRCDPISGHTALYWYRQSLGQGLEFLIYFQGNSAPDKSGLPSDRFSAERTGGSVSTLTIQRTQQEDSAVYLCASSSRTESYGYTFGSGTRLTVV.

The chain employs TRBV7-9 and TRBJ2-5; no definite D call. Germline V CDR1 and CDR2: SEHNR, FQNEAQ (reference sequence). This CDR3 is 14 amino acids long. The V end lost 5 bases, the J end lost 2 bases, and 12 bases lay between the germline ends. CDR3 sequence (DNA): TGTGCCAGCAGCCCCGGCGGAGAACAAGAGACCCAGTACTTC. This gives the protein CASSPGGEQETQYF.

This rearrangement joins TRBV19 to TRBJ1-5, with D possibly being TRBD1 (6 bases). The germline CDR1 and CDR2 sequences are LNHDA and SQIVND (reference sequence). Trimming removed 7 bases at V and 2 bases at J, with 6 bases between. The CDR3 is 12 residues long. The CDR3 spells CASTGGNQPQHF. CDR3 in DNA: TGTGCCAGTACAGGGGGCAATCAGCCCCAGCATTTT.

The chain carries TRBV7-3 and TRBJ1-1; no definite D call. The CDR3 consists of 14 residues. Germline V gene sequence: CDR1 SGHTA, CDR2 FQGTGA. V lost 5 bases and J lost 4, with 14 bases in between. CDR3 sequence reads: CASSPLTQTTEAFF. The DNA of the CDR3 is TGTGCCAGCAGCCCGTTGACTCAGACCACTGAAGCTTTCTTT.

The rearrangement uses TRBV4-1 and TRBJ2-3; D is unclear. The CDR3 has 13 residues. Germline V CDR1 and CDR2: MGHRA, YSYEKL. Trimming pared 2 bases from V and 3 bases from J, leaving 6 bases between. CDR3 sequence reads: CASSQHGTDTQYF. The CDR3 coding sequence is TGCGCCAGCAGCCAACACGGAACAGATACGCAGTATTTT.

This clone appeared a few times. This chain joins TRBV4-3 and TRBJ2-2, with 8 positions matching TRBD2. The trim removed 0 bases at V and 5 bases at J, leaving 14 bases unmatched. The CDR3 has 19 residues. Per the germline V gene, CDR1 is LGHNA and CDR2 is YSLEER. DNA for the CDR3: TGCGCCAGCAGCCAAGATAGGGACGGGGGGGCCGCGGGTACCGGGGAGCTGTTTTTT. Its translation: CASSQDRDGGAAGTGELFF.

In its sample, this clone was seen once. The gene calls are TRBV5-4 and TRBJ2-3; 9 bases match TRBD2. CDR1 and CDR2 from the germline V gene are SGHNT and YYREEE (reference sequence). This CDR3 comprises 19 residues. V shed 0 bases and J 0 bases; nucleotides not matched to a gene: 11. The CDR3 coding sequence is TGTGCCAGCAGCTTGGAGGGGTCTAGCGGGGATTACAGCACAGATACGCAGTATTTT. This translates into CASSLEGSSGDYSTDTQYF.

There are a few counts of this clone. The chain has TRBV7-2 and TRBJ1-2, with a possible D match to TRBD1 (5 bases). Trimming cost V 1 base and J 2 bases, with 14 bases left between them. CDR3 size: 16 residues. Germline V gene data show CDR1 as SGHTA and CDR2 as FQGNSA. CDR3 residues: CASSLVGLGTNYGYTF. In DNA form, the CDR3 reads TGTGCCAGCAGCTTAGTAGGTCTGGGGACGAACTATGGCTACACCTTC.

The chain recombines TRBV19 with TRBJ2-6, with TRBD1 matching 7 bases. After removal of 3 bases from V and 0 bases from J, the junction contained 2 bases not matched to a gene. The CDR3 covers 16 residues. Germline CDR1 and CDR2: LNHDA and SQIVND (reference sequence). This chain's CDR3 is CASSIPGGSGANVLTF. CDR3 coding DNA: TGTGCCAGTAGTATCCCAGGGGGCTCTGGGGCCAACGTCCTGACTTTC.

This chain uses TRBV30 with TRBJ2-2; the match to TRBD2 covers 8 bases. V trimming: 2 bases; J trimming: 7 bases; junction bases outside the gene matches: 9. CDR1 and CDR2 (germline): GTSNPN, SVGIG (reference sequence). The CDR3 runs to 15 residues. CDR3 bases: TGTGCCTGGAGTAACCAGCGGGGGAAACACGGGGAGCTGTTTTTT. This sequence encodes CAWSNQRGKHGELFF.

The J gene is TRBJ2-7, the V gene TRBV5-4; D is unresolved. This CDR3 comprises 17 residues. The germline V and J ends were trimmed by 6 bases and 2 bases, with 24 bases remaining between them. Germline assignment: CDR1 SGHNT and CDR2 YYREEE (reference sequence). CDR3 amino acids: CASISVRHVFDPYEQYF. In DNA, the CDR3 is TGTGCCAGCATTTCTGTGCGACATGTGTTCGACCCCTACGAGCAGTACTTC.

This chain connects TRBV18 to TRBJ2-7; D is perhaps TRBD1 or TRBD2 (5 bases each). CDR1 and CDR2 from the germline V gene are KGHSH and LQKENI. Trimming removed 6 bases at V and 3 bases at J, with 15 bases between. CDR3 length equals 14 residues. The CDR3 here is CASSLGPTVYEQYF. The DNA of the CDR3 is TGTGCCAGCTCCTTGGGACCGACAGTCTACGAGCAGTACTTC. The entire variable domain, with the rest obtained from reference TRBV18 and TRBJ2-7, is as follows: NAGVMQNPRHLVRRRGQEARLRCSPMKGHSHVYWYRQLPEEGLKFMVYLQKENIIDESGMPKERFSAEFPKEGPSILRIQQVVRGDSAAYFCASSLGPTVYEQYFGPGTRLTVT.

As regards this clone: Sequence at one end of the junction differs from germline and may be a read error. V gene TRBV30 combines with J gene TRBJ2-5; D may be TRBD1 or TRBD2 (6 bases each). The CDR3 sequence is 11 residues long. Germline V gene sequence: CDR1 GTSNPN, CDR2 SVGIG (reference sequence). The CDR3 coding sequence is TGTGCCTGGAGTGTAGGACAGCGGGCTAACTTC. Encoded protein: CAWSVGQRANF.

The rearrangement joins TRBV2 to TRBJ1-5; D unresolved. Trimming stripped 7 bases from V and 4 bases from J, with 14 bases between. CDR1 and CDR2 (germline): SNHLY, FYNNEI. This CDR3 has 14 amino acids. In DNA form, the CDR3 reads TGTGCCAGCACCCCCGGGCTGGGTAATCAGCCCCAGCATTTT. Its translation: CASTPGLGNQPQHF.